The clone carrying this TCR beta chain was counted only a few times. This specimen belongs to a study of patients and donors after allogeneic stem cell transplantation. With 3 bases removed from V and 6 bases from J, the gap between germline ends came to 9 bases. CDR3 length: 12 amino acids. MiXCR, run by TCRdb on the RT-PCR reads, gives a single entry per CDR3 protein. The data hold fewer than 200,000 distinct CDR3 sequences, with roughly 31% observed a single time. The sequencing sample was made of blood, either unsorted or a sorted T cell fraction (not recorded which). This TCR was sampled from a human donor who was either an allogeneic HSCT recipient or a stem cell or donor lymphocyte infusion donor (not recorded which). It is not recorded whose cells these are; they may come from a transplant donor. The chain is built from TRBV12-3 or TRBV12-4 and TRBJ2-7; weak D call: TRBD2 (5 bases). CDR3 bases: TGTGCCAGCAGTTTCGCCCGGGGCGAGCAGTACTTC. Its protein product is CASSFARGEQYF.